This T cell receptor beta chain was profiled in a study of blood T cell repertoires in COVID-19. V lost 5 bases, J lost 6 bases, and 13 bases lay in between. Per germline, CDR1 SNHLY and CDR2 FYNNEI. This CDR3 has 13 amino acids. Original handling: Counts of nucleated cells, estimated from reference gene primer amplification, were obtained. Clones were sequenced by immunoSEQ multiplex PCR, and TCRdb holds only the in-frame ones, with some missing. Clone size and V and J calls were adopted from that table, with D and trimming inferred from the DNA. Among around 100,000 clones listed, approximately 84% were seen once.

The genes are TRBV2 and TRBJ1-1; no firm D call. Sample: peripheral blood. The clonotype originates from an older woman with acute or convalescent COVID-19. The CDR3 nucleotides read TGTGCCAGCAGTCGGCAGGTGGGCGCTGAAGCTTTCTTT. This encodes CASSRQVGAEAFF. The entire variable domain, with the rest obtained from reference TRBV2 and TRBJ1-1, is as follows: EPEVTQTPSHQVTQMGQEVILRCVPISNHLYFYWYRQILGQKVEFLVSFYNNEISEKSEIFDDQFSVERPDGSNFTLKIRSTKLEDSAMYFCASSRQVGAEAFFGQGTRLTVV.